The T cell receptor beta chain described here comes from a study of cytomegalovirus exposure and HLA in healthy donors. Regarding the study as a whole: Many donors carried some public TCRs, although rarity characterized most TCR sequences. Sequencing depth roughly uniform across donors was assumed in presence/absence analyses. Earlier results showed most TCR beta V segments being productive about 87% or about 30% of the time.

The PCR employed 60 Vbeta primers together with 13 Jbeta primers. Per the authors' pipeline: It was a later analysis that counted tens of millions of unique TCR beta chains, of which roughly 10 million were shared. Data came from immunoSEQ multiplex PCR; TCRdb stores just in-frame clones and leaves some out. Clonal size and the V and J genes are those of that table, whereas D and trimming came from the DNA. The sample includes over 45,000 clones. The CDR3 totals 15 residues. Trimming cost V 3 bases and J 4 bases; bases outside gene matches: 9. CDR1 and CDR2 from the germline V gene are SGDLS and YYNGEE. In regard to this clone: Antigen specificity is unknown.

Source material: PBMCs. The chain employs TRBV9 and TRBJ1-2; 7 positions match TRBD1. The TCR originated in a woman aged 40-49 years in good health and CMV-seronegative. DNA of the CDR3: TGTGCCAGCAGCGCCCACAGGGGATTAAGCTATGGCTACACCTTC. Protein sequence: CASSAHRGLSYGYTF.